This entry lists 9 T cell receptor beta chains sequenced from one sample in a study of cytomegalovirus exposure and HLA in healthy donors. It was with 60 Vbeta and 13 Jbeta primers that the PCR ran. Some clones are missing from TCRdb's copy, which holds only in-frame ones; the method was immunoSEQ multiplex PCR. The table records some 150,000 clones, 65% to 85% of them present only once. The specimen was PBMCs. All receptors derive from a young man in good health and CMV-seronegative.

The CDR3 spells CAWSLTGSLEQYF. In DNA form, the CDR3 reads TGTGCCTGGAGTTTGACAGGGTCGCTCGAGCAGTACTTC. The rearrangement links TRBV30 to TRBJ2-7; 7 bases line up with TRBD1. J gave up 6 bases and V 2 bases, and 7 bases lay outside the gene matches. This CDR3 comprises 13 residues. CDR1 and CDR2 (germline): GTSNPN, SVGIG (reference sequence).

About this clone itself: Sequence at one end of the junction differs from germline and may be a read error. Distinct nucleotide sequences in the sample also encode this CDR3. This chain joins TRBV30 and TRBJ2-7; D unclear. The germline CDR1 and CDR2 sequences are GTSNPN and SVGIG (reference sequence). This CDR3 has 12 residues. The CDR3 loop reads CAWSSSNYEQYF. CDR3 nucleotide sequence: TGTGCCTGGAGCTCCTCTAACTACGAGCAGTATTTC.

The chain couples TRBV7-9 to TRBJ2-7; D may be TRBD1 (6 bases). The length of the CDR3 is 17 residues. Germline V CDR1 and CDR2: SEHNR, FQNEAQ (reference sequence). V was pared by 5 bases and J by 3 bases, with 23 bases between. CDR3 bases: TGTGCCAGCAGCCTACGTATCTTGGGACAACCTTTCTACGAGCAGTACTTC. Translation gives CASSLRILGQPFYEQYF.

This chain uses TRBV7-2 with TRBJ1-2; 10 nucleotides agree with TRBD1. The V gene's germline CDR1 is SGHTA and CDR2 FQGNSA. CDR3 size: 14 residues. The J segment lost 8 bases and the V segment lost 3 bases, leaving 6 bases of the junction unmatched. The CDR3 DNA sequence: TGTGCCAGCAGCTTTCTACCGGGACAGGGGGGCTACACCTTC. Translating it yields CASSFLPGQGGYTF. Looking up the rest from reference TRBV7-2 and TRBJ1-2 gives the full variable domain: GAGVSQSPSNKVTEKGKDVELRCDPISGHTALYWYRQSLGQGLEFLIYFQGNSAPDKSGLPSDRFSAERTGGSVSTLTIQRTQQEDSAVYLCASSFLPGQGGYTFGSGTRLTVV.

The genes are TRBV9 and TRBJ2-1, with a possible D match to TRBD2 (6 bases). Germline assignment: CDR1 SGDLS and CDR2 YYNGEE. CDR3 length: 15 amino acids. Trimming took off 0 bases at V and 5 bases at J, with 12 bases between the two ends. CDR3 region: CASSVGGSGNNEQFF. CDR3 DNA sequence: TGTGCCAGCAGCGTAGGTGGTAGCGGAAACAATGAGCAGTTCTTC.

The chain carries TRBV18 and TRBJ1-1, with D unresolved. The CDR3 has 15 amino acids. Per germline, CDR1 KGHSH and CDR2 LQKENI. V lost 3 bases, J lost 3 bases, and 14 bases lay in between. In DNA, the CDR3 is TGTGCCAGCTCACCGGGAAAGCCCGGGGACACTGAAGCTTTCTTT. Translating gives CASSPGKPGDTEAFF.

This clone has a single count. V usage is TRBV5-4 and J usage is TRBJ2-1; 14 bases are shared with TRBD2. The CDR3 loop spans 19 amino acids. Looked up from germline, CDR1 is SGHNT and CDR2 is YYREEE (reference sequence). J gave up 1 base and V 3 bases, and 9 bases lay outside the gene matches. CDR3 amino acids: CASSSMTSGGGFSYNEQFF. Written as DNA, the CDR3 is TGTGCCAGCAGCTCTATGACTAGCGGGGGGGGTTTTTCCTACAATGAGCAGTTCTTC.

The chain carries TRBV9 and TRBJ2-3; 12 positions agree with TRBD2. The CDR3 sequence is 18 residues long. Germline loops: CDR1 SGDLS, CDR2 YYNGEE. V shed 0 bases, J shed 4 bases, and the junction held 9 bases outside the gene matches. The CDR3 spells CASSVVSSGGARADTQYF. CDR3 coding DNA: TGTGCCAGCAGCGTAGTGTCTAGCGGGGGGGCCAGGGCAGATACGCAGTATTTT.

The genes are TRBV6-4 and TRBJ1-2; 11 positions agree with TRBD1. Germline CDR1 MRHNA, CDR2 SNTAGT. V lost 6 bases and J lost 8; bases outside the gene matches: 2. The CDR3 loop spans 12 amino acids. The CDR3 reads CASRGQGEGYTF. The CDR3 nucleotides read TGTGCCAGCAGGGGACAGGGGGAAGGCTACACCTTC.